This T cell receptor (beta chain) was captured by sequencing in a study of T cell repertoires in cytomegalovirus infection. For the study at large: Both CMV infection and a matching HLA type were indicated by public TCR beta signatures.

Turning to this clonotype: Its matching antigen is unknown.

General study findings and limits: Across the ex vivo response, the dominant clonotypes were HLA-C-restricted CMV-specific TCR beta clonotypes. Frequencies of public TCR beta families were cumulated, and this identified carriers of CMV plus the relevant HLA.

This CDR3 comprises 13 residues. The V end lost 3 bases, the J end lost 4 bases, and 9 bases lay between the germline ends. TCRdb passed the reads through MiXCR, listing each CDR3 protein once. The data contain more than 150,000 distinct CDR3 sequences, approximately 20% of them seen just once; the ten biggest clones take up roughly 2.9%. The TCR was taken from a human donor in good health (CMV status not recorded). Some clones in this sample may be carry-over from other donors' samples. The sequenced sample was PBMCs. The chain employs TRBV23-1 and TRBJ1-1; D not certain. TRBV23-1 is marked as an open reading frame, function uncertain. CDR3 region: CASSHANPTEAFF. The DNA of the CDR3 is TGCGCCAGCAGTCACGCGAACCCCACTGAAGCTTTCTTT.